This T cell receptor beta chain was sequenced in a study of blood T cells in healthy people across ages. Study-level background: Capture via template switching afforded approximately one barcoded beta molecule per two T cells. Study-level results: Long-lived donors had more naive CD4+ cells and higher diversity than aged donors. Age advanced and TCR beta diversity per million T cells fell, roughly linearly.

With respect to this clonotype: Its antigen is as yet unknown.

In each sample, at least 6 million PBMCs were isolated. The second PCR ran about 6 to 11 cycles with a sample-barcoded 5' primer and J-beta primers. From the 5' RACE reads, TCRdb called clonotypes with MiXCR, one entry per CDR3 protein. The sample holds about 730,000 distinct CDR3 sequences, 40% to 45% seen once. The V end was cut by 6 bases, the J end by 2 bases, with 11 bases between. This CDR3 is 13 amino acids long. Germline V gene data show CDR1 as MDHEN and CDR2 as SYDVKM. V usage is TRBV28 and J usage is TRBJ2-7; D gene unclear. The material sequenced was blood. This TCR came from a woman aged 55-69 years in good health. The CDR3 coding sequence is TGTGCCAGCAGCACCACAGCAACCTACGAGCAGTACTTC. It encodes CASSTTATYEQYF.